Listed here are 10 T cell receptor beta chains from one sample, sequenced in a study of early T cells in non-severe SARS-CoV-2 infection (dated by TCRdb to about 2021). Library preparation employed 5' RACE. Sequencing was carried out with a NextSeq 500. TCRdb reworked the public reads: Q25 trimming with fastp, MiXCR clone assembly, productive beta chains retained. One record per CDR3 amino acid sequence lists the most common genes and DNA. For this sample the table gives about 64,000 distinct CDR3 sequences, of which roughly 13% were detected only once. The ten most abundant clones make up approximately 1.4% of the sample. Specimen: whole blood, collected at baseline. These receptors were collected from an adult who was a healthcare worker with PCR-confirmed SARS-CoV-2 infection or an uninfected control (not recorded which).

In nucleotides, the CDR3 is TGTGCCAGTAGTATAGGGGGGAGGGCCTCCTACAATGAGCAGTTCTTC. Encoded protein: CASSIGGRASYNEQFF. The rearrangement uses TRBV19 and TRBJ2-1; 7 positions agree with TRBD2. The CDR3 contains 16 residues. Germline V gives CDR1 LNHDA, CDR2 SQIVND (reference sequence). V was pared by 1 base and J by 0 bases, with 3 bases of the junction left unmatched.

This clonotype has just a few counts. The chain carries TRBV27 and TRBJ2-7; no clear D. Germline loops: CDR1 MNHEY, CDR2 SMNVEV (reference sequence). The CDR3 covers 15 residues. Trimming took off 5 bases at V and 3 bases at J, with 17 bases between the two ends. CDR3 region: CASSPPRGRFYEQYF. The DNA for the CDR3 is TGTGCCAGCAGTCCCCCCCGAGGTCGGTTCTACGAGCAGTACTTC.

This clonotype came up a few times. The chain uses TRBV6-4 and TRBJ2-3; 10 nucleotides match TRBD1. Germline V lookup: CDR1 MRHNA, CDR2 SNTAGT. J gave up 2 bases and V 3 bases, and 2 bases lay outside the gene matches. This CDR3 has 15 amino acids. Here the CDR3 DNA reads TGTGCCAGCAGTGAGCGACAGGGGGCCACAGATACGCAGTATTTT. It is translated as CASSERQGATDTQYF.

This clonotype was detected ten times or more. The chain is built from TRBV19 and TRBJ1-5; tentative D call: TRBD1 (5 bases). This CDR3 region has 15 residues. Germline loops: CDR1 LNHDA, CDR2 SQIVND (reference sequence). V dropped 3 bases and J dropped 4 bases, with 13 bases sitting between them. In DNA, the CDR3 is TGTGCCAGTAGTATGACGAGGGGCGGAAATCAGCCCCAGCATTTT. Its translation is CASSMTRGGNQPQHF. The whole variable domain, remainder taken from reference TRBV19 and TRBJ1-5, is DGGITQSPKYLFRKEGQNVTLSCEQNLNHDAMYWYRQDPGQGLRLIYYSQIVNDFQKGDIAEGYSVSREKKESFPLTVTSAQKNPTAFYLCASSMTRGGNQPQHFGDGTRLSIL.

The V call is TRBV12-3 or TRBV12-4, the J call TRBJ1-1; possible D gene TRBD1, 5 bases. This CDR3 region has 15 residues. The ends were cut back, 5 bases at V and 8 bases at J, with 21 bases in the middle. CDR3 DNA sequence: TGTGCCAGCAGTCCGTTAGGGCACAGGAAGGACGAAGCTTTCTTT. Protein product: CASSPLGHRKDEAFF.

There are many counts of this clonotype. The chain recombines TRBV18 with TRBJ1-5; no firm D call. The CDR3 spans 17 residues. V lost 4 bases to trimming and J lost 0 bases, with 16 bases between them. CDR1 is KGHSH, CDR2 LQKENI, per germline. The CDR3 region has the DNA TGTGCCAGCTCACGAGTCCCTCCAGGCGGTAGCAATCAGCCCCAGCATTTT. Residues: CASSRVPPGGSNQPQHF.

This clonotype appeared a few times. The rearrangement uses TRBV6-1 and TRBJ1-6; tentatively, D is TRBD1 (5 bases). V gave up 3 bases and J gave up 11 bases, with 11 bases separating them. Germline CDR1 reads MNHNS; CDR2 reads SASEGT. The CDR3 has 13 residues. Here the CDR3 reads CASSEDETAPLHF. Written as DNA, the CDR3 is TGTGCCAGCAGTGAGGACGAGACAGCACCCCTCCACTTT.

This clonotype was picked up a small number of times. The V and J genes are TRBV11-2 and TRBJ2-5; TRBD1 matches 7 bases. The J segment lost 0 bases and the V segment lost 5 bases, leaving 9 bases of the junction unmatched. The CDR3 is 16 amino acids. The germline gives CDR1 SGHAT, CDR2 FQNNGV. CDR3: CASSPGTAHYQETQYF. The CDR3 DNA follows: TGTGCCAGCAGCCCCGGGACAGCTCATTACCAAGAGACCCAGTACTTC. Combining the CDR3 with reference TRBV11-2 and TRBJ2-5 gives the whole variable domain EAGVAQSPRYKIIEKRQSVAFWCNPISGHATLYWYQQILGQGPKLLIQFQNNGVVDDSQLPKDRFSAERLKGVDSTLKIQPAKLEDSAVYLCASSPGTAHYQETQYFGPGTRLLVL.

This chain's CDR3 is CASSLTSGPYNEQFF. The DNA of the CDR3 is TGTGCCAGCAGTTTGACTAGCGGACCCTACAATGAGCAGTTCTTC. This rearrangement joins TRBV27 to TRBJ2-1, with 9 bases that match TRBD2. Germline trimming cut 3 bases from V and 2 bases from J; bases unmatched to any gene: 2. The CDR3 is 15 amino acids. The germline CDR1 and CDR2 sequences are MNHEY and SMNVEV (reference sequence).

The sample holds a few counts of this clonotype. The rearrangement uses TRBV12-3 or TRBV12-4 and TRBJ2-1; 10 nucleotides agree with TRBD2. The CDR3 extends over 17 amino acids. V was pared by 6 bases and J by 5 bases, with 13 bases of the junction left unmatched. CDR3 protein: CASRKAGLADNNNEQFF. CDR3 DNA: TGTGCCAGCAGAAAAGCCGGACTAGCGGATAACAACAATGAGCAGTTCTTC.